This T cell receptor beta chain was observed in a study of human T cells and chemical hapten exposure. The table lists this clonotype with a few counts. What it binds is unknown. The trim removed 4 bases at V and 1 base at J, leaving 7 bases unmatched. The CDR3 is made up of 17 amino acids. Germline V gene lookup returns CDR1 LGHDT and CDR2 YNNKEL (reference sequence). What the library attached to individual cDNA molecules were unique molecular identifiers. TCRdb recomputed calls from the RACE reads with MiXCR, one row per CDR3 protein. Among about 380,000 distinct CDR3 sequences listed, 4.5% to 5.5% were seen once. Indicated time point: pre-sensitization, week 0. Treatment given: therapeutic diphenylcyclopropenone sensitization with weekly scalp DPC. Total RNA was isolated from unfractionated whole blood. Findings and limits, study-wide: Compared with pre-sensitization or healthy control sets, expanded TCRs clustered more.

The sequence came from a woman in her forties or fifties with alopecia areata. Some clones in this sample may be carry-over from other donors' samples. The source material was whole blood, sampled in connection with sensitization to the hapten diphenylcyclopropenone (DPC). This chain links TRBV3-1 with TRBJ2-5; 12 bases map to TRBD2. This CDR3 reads CASSLGTSGPRQETQYF. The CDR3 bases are TGTGCCAGCAGCCTTGGGACTAGCGGGCCGCGCCAAGAGACCCAGTACTTC.